This T cell receptor beta chain was observed in a study of Graves' ophthalmopathy and Graves' hyperthyroidism. From germline, CDR1 is SGHRS and CDR2 YFSETQ. The V and J ends lost 1 base and 4 bases respectively, with 17 bases between them. This CDR3 region has 17 residues. Amplifying from RNA transcripts, the study obtained TCR beta CDR3 regions. HTBI primers primed a first-round RT-PCR, and a second-round multiplex PCR followed. TCRdb recomputed calls from the multiplex PCR reads with MiXCR, one row per CDR3 protein. In the table there are 340,000 or so distinct CDR3 sequences, roughly 16% of which are singletons. This clonotype was recorded at least ten times.

Sequencing was carried out using peripheral blood. This receptor was obtained from an adult man with Graves' ophthalmopathy. V is TRBV5-1 and J is TRBJ2-2, with a tentative D call TRBD2 (6 bases). The CDR3 reads CASSLFDGGTSTGELFF. CDR3 nucleotide sequence: TGCGCCAGCAGCTTGTTTGACGGCGGGACGAGCACCGGGGAGCTGTTTTTT.